This paragraph reports one T cell receptor (beta chain). Its target is not known. The V gene's germline CDR1 is MDHEN and CDR2 SYDVKM. CDR3 length: 16 amino acids. J lost 3 bases, V lost 6 bases, and 11 bases had no gene match. This entry is derived from a study of response to subunit inactivated influenza vaccine. TCRdb passed the RT-PCR reads through MiXCR, listing each CDR3 protein once. The profile shows some 850,000 distinct CDR3 sequences, approximately 18% of them singletons. Study results and limitations: Authors proposed each seasonal influenza vaccination draws in few new T cells.

The V gene is TRBV28, the J gene TRBJ2-5; 9 nucleotides line up with TRBD1. Sequencing was performed on PBMCs from blood, taken about 5 days after vaccination. This clonotype was obtained from a man in his forties or fifties who received an inactivated influenza vaccine. CDR3: CASRPTGGHPEETQYF. CDR3 DNA sequence: TGTGCCAGCAGGCCAACAGGGGGCCACCCTGAAGAGACCCAGTACTTC.